This T cell receptor (beta chain) is drawn from a study of coeliac disease. Study-wide context: Coeliac patients had active, refractory type I, or gluten-free-diet-controlled disease.

Per germline, CDR1 MGHRA and CDR2 YSYEKL. V was trimmed by 3 bases and J by 8 bases, leaving 13 bases between them. The CDR3 covers 14 residues. Generated by immunoSEQ multiplex PCR, the TCRdb table keeps only in-frame clones and is missing some. The top ten clones hold around 21% of a sample with approximately 7,000 clones, about 59% of them seen once. As concerns this clone: Its antigen is unknown.

Findings of the study overall: The authors judged this method unsuitable for unbiased gliadin-specific T cell detection. Of coeliac lamina propria samples, 9 of 18 held published gliadin-specific TRB sequences, versus 1 of 6 controls. Intraepithelial and lamina propria fractions were not highly pure, so cross-contamination was possible.

This chain connects TRBV4-1 to TRBJ1-4, with D uncertain. Sequencing was done on a sample of lymphocytes from the gut lamina propria. The clonotype comes from a man aged 55 to 70 with celiac disease on a gluten-free diet. The CDR3 DNA reads TGCGCCAGCAGCCACGAGGGAGGGCGCGAAAAACTGTTTTTT. Translated: CASSHEGGREKLFF.